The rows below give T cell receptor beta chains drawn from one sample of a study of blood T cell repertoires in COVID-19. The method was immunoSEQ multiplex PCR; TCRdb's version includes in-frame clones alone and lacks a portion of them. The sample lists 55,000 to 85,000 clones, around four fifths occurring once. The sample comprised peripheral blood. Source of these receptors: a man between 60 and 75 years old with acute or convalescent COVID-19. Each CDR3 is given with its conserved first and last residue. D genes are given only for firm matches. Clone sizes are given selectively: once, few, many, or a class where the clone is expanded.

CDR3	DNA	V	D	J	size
CASAETNSDTQYF	TGTGCCAGCGCCGAGACTAACTCAGATACGCAGTATTTT	TRBV6-5	-	TRBJ2-3	-
CASSIALYNEQFF	TGTGCCAGTAGTATAGCCCTGTACAATGAGCAGTTCTTC	TRBV19	-	TRBJ2-1	-
CAWSVPAWQGKNQPQHF	TGTGCCTGGAGTGTCCCAGCGTGGCAGGGAAAGAATCAGCCCCAGCATTTT	TRBV30	-	TRBJ1-5	-
CASSLPQAGELFF	TGTGCCAGCAGTTTACCCCAGGCCGGGGAGCTGTTTTTT	TRBV28	-	TRBJ2-2	once
CASSARTGDTEAFF	TGCGCCAGCAGCGCGCGTACAGGGGACACTGAAGCTTTCTTT	TRBV5-1	TRBD1	TRBJ1-1	-
CASSQDRDNEQFF	TGTGCCAGCAGCCAAGACCGAGACAATGAGCAGTTCTTC	TRBV3-1/TRBV3-2	-	TRBJ2-1	-
CAISESGREMDTQYF	TGTGCCATCAGTGAGTCGGGGCGGGAGATGGATACGCAGTATTTT	TRBV10-3	TRBD2	TRBJ2-3	-
CASSNNQLVADEQFF	TGTGCCAGCAGCAACAATCAACTAGTGGCTGATGAGCAGTTCTTC	TRBV27	-	TRBJ2-1	-
CASSLRAPGTEAFF	TGTGCCAGTAGCCTTCGGGCGCCGGGGACTGAAGCTTTCTTT	TRBV19	-	TRBJ1-1	-
CASSPLPSGSGNEQFF	TGCGCCAGCAGCCCCCTCCCTAGCGGGAGTGGCAATGAGCAGTTCTTC	TRBV5-1	TRBD2	TRBJ2-1	-
CAISEPDRANYGYTF	TGTGCCATCAGTGAGCCAGACAGGGCGAATTATGGCTACACCTTC	TRBV10-3	TRBD1	TRBJ1-2	-